This entry features one T cell receptor beta chain sequence. Antigen specificity is unknown. V shed 5 bases, J shed 2 bases, and the junction held 8 bases outside the gene matches. This CDR3 region has 15 residues. CDR1 is SGHAT, CDR2 FQNNGV, per germline. Construction of TCR beta libraries was performed using quantitative 5'-RACE with molecular barcodes. TCRdb reprocessed the 5' RACE reads with MiXCR, giving one entry per CDR3 protein. The sample yields about 450,000 distinct CDR3 sequences, roughly 26% seen once. These data come from a study of CD8 T cells in ankylosing spondylitis. General observations from the study: Ankylosing spondylitis blood appeared to be characterized by a TCR beta motif of eight or nine highly homologous variants. Past research had described some motif variants in reactive arthritis synovial fluid and blood. There was reportedly significant enrichment of clones that were disease-linked in matched ankylosing spondylitis synovial fluid. Disease-linked clones, CD8+, were relatively rare in peripheral blood.

This chain links TRBV11-2 with TRBJ1-2, with 7 positions matching TRBD1. The sequenced sample was blood, either unsorted or a sorted T cell fraction (not recorded which). This clonotype was sampled from a male donor with ankylosing spondylitis. CDR3 sequence reads: CASSLRQGSNYGYTF. The CDR3 DNA is TGTGCCAGCAGCCTTCGACAGGGATCAAACTATGGCTACACCTTC.